One and the same sample provided the 22 T cell receptor beta chains below, sequenced in a study of shared clonotypes between healthy human individuals. TCRdb's table, derived via immunoSEQ multiplex PCR, lists solely in-frame clones and lacks some. The data show a few million clones, with 85% to 95% seen just once and about 1.6% held by the top ten. Terminally differentiated effector memory CD45RA+ cells were excluded by CCR7 positive selection of CD45RO-negative cells. The sequencing input was naive CD8+ T cells from PBMCs. These TCRs come from a man between 18 and 29 years old in good health. Some clones in this sample may be carry-over from other donors' samples.

A single count supports this clone. Distinct nucleotide sequences in the sample also encode this CDR3. The chain combines TRBV7-9 with TRBJ2-3; 7 bases map to TRBD1. V lost 5 bases and J lost 1; bases outside the gene matches: 3. Germline CDR1 SEHNR, CDR2 FQNEAQ (reference sequence). The length of the CDR3 is 14 residues. This chain's CDR3 is CASSLGQGTDTQYF. The CDR3 DNA follows: TGTGCCAGCAGCCTTGGACAGGGCACAGATACGCAGTATTTT.

This clone appeared a single time. The chain recombines TRBV5-8 with TRBJ2-5, with TRBD1 identical over 8 bases. Germline values: CDR1 SGHTS, CDR2 YDEGEE. V lost 5 bases to trimming and J lost 5 bases; unmatched junction nucleotides: 5. The CDR3 covers 13 residues. The CDR3 is CASRTDRAETQYF. CDR3 bases: TGTGCCAGCAGAACGGACAGGGCGGAGACCCAGTACTTC.

This clone was detected a few times. The CDR3 does not end in the conserved phenylalanine or tryptophan, so this is likely a read error. It is unclear where the CDR3 begins or ends on the DNA, so no DNA is shown, and the CDR3 is as TCRdb lists it. The rearrangement links TRBV7-3 to TRBJ1-4; the table calls TRBD1, which could not be checked here. The CDR3 sequence runs 8 residues, both termini included. Germline V gives CDR1 SGHTA, CDR2 FQGTGA. This CDR3 reads CASNRGNV.

The V gene is TRBV7-2, the J gene TRBJ1-2; D is perhaps TRBD1 (5 bases). Trimming took off 2 bases at V and 4 bases at J, with 14 bases between the two ends. Germline assignment: CDR1 SGHTA and CDR2 FQGNSA. The CDR3 is 15 residues long. The CDR3 region is CASSLIGAGFYGYTF. CDR3 nucleotides: TGTGCCAGCAGCTTAATTGGGGCGGGGTTCTATGGCTACACCTTC.

V is TRBV6-5 and J is TRBJ1-2; D not resolved. The CDR3 extends over 15 amino acids. Germline-derived CDR1 and CDR2 are MNHEY and SVGAGI. V lost 0 bases to trimming and J lost 0 bases, with 8 bases between them. CDR3 in DNA: TGTGCCAGCAGTTACTCGACTGCGGCTAACTATGGCTACACCTTC. This translates into CASSYSTAANYGYTF.

In the case of this clone: Other DNA sequences of this sample code for an identical CDR3. V gene TRBV14 combines with J gene TRBJ2-1; a possible D gene is TRBD2 (6 bases). Trimming stripped 4 bases from V and 7 bases from J, with 8 bases between. Germline V CDR1 and CDR2: SGHDN, FVKESK. The CDR3 is made up of 12 amino acids. The CDR3 is CASSLGGNEQFF. The CDR3 DNA is TGTGCCAGCAGCCTCGGGGGTAATGAGCAGTTCTTC.

This clone has a handful of counts. The chain recombines TRBV7-9 with TRBJ1-5; D unclear. This CDR3 has 15 amino acids. Germline loops: CDR1 SEHNR, CDR2 FQNEAQ (reference sequence). V lost 5 bases to trimming and J lost 5 bases, with 16 bases between them. CDR3 in DNA: TGTGCCAGCAGCAGTCAGACGGACGCTGATCAGCCCCAGCATTTT. It translates to CASSSQTDADQPQHF.

The chain combines TRBV6-1 with TRBJ2-7; D unclear. Germline V gene data show CDR1 as MNHNS and CDR2 as SASEGT. V lost 3 bases and J 3 bases, leaving 12 bases between the germline ends. This CDR3 contains 14 residues. The CDR3 DNA reads as TGTGCCAGCAGTGAGACGAGAATACTCTACGAGCAGTACTTC. Translated: CASSETRILYEQYF.

V usage is TRBV6-5 and J usage is TRBJ1-2; tentatively, D is TRBD1 (5 bases). Trimming removed 5 bases at V and 4 bases at J, with 11 bases between. The CDR3 sequence is 13 residues long. Germline CDR1 reads MNHEY; CDR2 reads SVGAGI. The CDR3 DNA sequence: TGTGCCAGCAGTCCGGACGGGGCCTATGGCTACACCTTC. This sequence encodes CASSPDGAYGYTF.

The chain has TRBV28 and TRBJ2-1; D is perhaps TRBD1 (6 bases). CDR3 length equals 13 residues. The V and J ends lost 8 bases and 10 bases respectively, with 18 bases between them. CDR1 and CDR2 (germline): MDHEN, SYDVKM. The DNA of the CDR3 is TGTGCCAGCGGGCCAGGGGAGTTCCGGGAGCAGTTCTTC. Its translation is CASGPGEFREQFF.

The V and J genes are TRBV15 and TRBJ1-2; 7 bases are shared with TRBD1. V trimming: 6 bases; J trimming: 5 bases; junction bases outside the gene matches: 12. The CDR3 runs to 15 residues. Germline-derived CDR1 and CDR2 are LNHNV and YYDKDF (reference sequence). The CDR3 DNA reads TGTGCCACCAGTCTCGGCGCGGGACAGCAGTATGGCTACACCTTC. Residues: CATSLGAGQQYGYTF.

This rearrangement joins TRBV5-1 to TRBJ2-7; the match to TRBD1 covers 9 bases. The CDR3 has 13 residues. J lost 6 bases, V lost 2 bases, and 3 bases had no gene match. Germline V gene data show CDR1 as SGHRS and CDR2 as YFSETQ. The CDR3 coding sequence is TGCGCCAGCAGCTTCACAGGGGGCGGCGAGCAGTACTTC. Protein product: CASSFTGGGEQYF.

V gene TRBV4-3 combines with J gene TRBJ2-1, with 8 positions matching TRBD1. After removal of 1 base from V and 4 bases from J, the junction contained 6 bases not matched to a gene. CDR1 LGHNA and CDR2 YSLEER come from the germline V gene. The CDR3 has 16 residues. CDR3 in amino acids: CASSQVATGVYNEQFF. The DNA for the CDR3 is TGCGCCAGCAGCCAAGTGGCGACAGGGGTATACAATGAGCAGTTCTTC.

The chain links TRBV4-1 to TRBJ2-2, with 8 nucleotides matching TRBD1. V lost 4 bases and J lost 5; bases outside the gene matches: 6. Germline lookup yields CDR1 MGHRA and CDR2 YSYEKL. This CDR3 comprises 15 residues. The CDR3, as DNA: TGCGCCAGCAGCCCCGTGACAGGGGAAACCGGGGAGCTGTTTTTT. Translating gives CASSPVTGETGELFF.

The chain employs TRBV7-3 and TRBJ2-1; 9 bases fit TRBD2. Germline CDR1 reads SGHTA; CDR2 reads FQGTGA. Trimming at V came to 0 bases and at J to 4 bases, leaving 7 bases not matched to a gene. This CDR3 spans 17 amino acids. The DNA for the CDR3 is TGTGCCAGCAGCTTAACCCCTAGCGGGGTACTTTACAATGAGCAGTTCTTC. This translates into CASSLTPSGVLYNEQFF.

In regard to this clone: Other DNA sequences within the sample encode an identical CDR3. The chain links TRBV9 to TRBJ2-7; TRBD1 agrees at 11 bases. Trimming cost V 0 bases and J 1 base; bases outside gene matches: 3. The CDR3 is made up of 16 amino acids. Germline V gene sequence: CDR1 SGDLS, CDR2 YYNGEE. The CDR3 DNA follows: TGTGCCAGCAGCGTAGCAGGGACAGGGGGTTCCTACGAGCAGTACTTC. The encoded protein is CASSVAGTGGSYEQYF.

The chain combines TRBV5-1 with TRBJ2-2, with D tentatively TRBD2 (6 bases). Trimming cost V 5 bases and J 3 bases, with 8 bases left between them. The CDR3 consists of 13 residues. Germline lookup yields CDR1 SGHRS and CDR2 YFSETQ. The CDR3 nucleotides are TGCGCCAGCAGACCGGGAGACACCGGGGAGCTGTTTTTT. This gives the protein CASRPGDTGELFF.

This sequence joins TRBV13 and TRBJ2-7, with 10 bases that match TRBD2. The ends lost 4 bases at V and 3 bases at J; junction bases unmatched: 9. Germline loops: CDR1 PRHDT, CDR2 FYEKMQ (reference sequence). This CDR3 comprises 16 residues. As DNA, the CDR3 is TGTGCCAGCAGCTCTACCAAGCGGGAGGGCCTCTACGAGCAGTACTTC. It codes for CASSSTKREGLYEQYF. Based on the CDR3 plus reference TRBV13 and TRBJ2-7, the full variable domain is AAGVIQSPRHLIKEKRETATLKCYPIPRHDTVYWYQQGPGQDPQFLISFYEKMQSDKGSIPDRFSAQQFSDYHSELNMSSLELGDSALYFCASSSTKREGLYEQYFGPGTRLTVT.

This rearrangement joins TRBV10-3 to TRBJ1-2; unclear D gene. Trimming removed 3 bases from V and 4 bases from J, with 12 bases in between. This CDR3 has 14 amino acids. The germline V gene has CDR1 ENHRY and CDR2 SYGVKD. The CDR3 coding sequence is TGTGCCATCAGTGACGGGAGGGAGGCCTATGGCTACACCTTC. It is translated as CAISDGREAYGYTF.

The rearrangement joins TRBV7-8 to TRBJ2-3; TRBD2 agrees at 8 bases. The V gene end was trimmed by 2 bases and the J gene end by 10 bases; junction bases not matched to a gene: 2. CDR1 is SGHVS and CDR2 is FQNEAQ in the germline V gene. This CDR3 comprises 12 residues. CDR3 sequence reads: CASSLNGRAQYF. The CDR3 DNA follows: TGTGCCAGCAGCTTAAACGGGAGGGCGCAGTATTTT.

This chain links TRBV5-1 with TRBJ2-3; 8 bases map to TRBD1. This CDR3 has 16 residues. V shed 0 bases, J shed 6 bases, and the junction held 9 bases outside the gene matches. The germline V gene has CDR1 SGHRS and CDR2 YFSETQ. CDR3 amino acids: CASSLDRGVDWDTQYF. In DNA form, the CDR3 reads TGCGCCAGCAGCTTGGACAGGGGGGTTGATTGGGATACGCAGTATTTT.

V is TRBV19 and J is TRBJ2-1; TRBD2 aligns across 13 bases. CDR3 length: 15 amino acids. Germline-derived CDR1 and CDR2 are LNHDA and SQIVND (reference sequence). The V segment lost 10 bases and the J segment 1 base; nucleotides outside the gene matches: 4. The chain's CDR3 is CATALAGGSYNEQFF. The CDR3 DNA reads as TGTGCCACCGCACTAGCGGGAGGGTCCTACAATGAGCAGTTCTTC.